The 29 T cell receptor beta chains in this list originate from one sample, sequenced in a study of shared clonotypes between healthy human individuals. CD45RO-negative cells were positively selected for CCR7, leaving out terminally differentiated effector memory CD45RA+ cells. Produced via immunoSEQ multiplex PCR; TCRdb's table is partial and in-frame only. The data show 750,000 to 1,000,000 clones, with 80% to 95% seen just once and 24% held by the top ten. The sample comprised naive CD8+ T cells sorted from blood. The receptor source for this set is a man aged 25 to 45 in good health.

The chain employs TRBV11-2 and TRBJ2-3; possibly TRBD1 for D (6 bases). The germline gives CDR1 SGHAT, CDR2 FQNNGV. The CDR3 runs 12 residues. CDR3 bases: TGTGGGTGGGCCCAGGGGCGGGATACGCAGTATTTT. It yields the protein CGWAQGRDTQYF.

The chain uses TRBV2 and TRBJ2-2; D gene unclear. The CDR3 contains 12 residues. V dropped 6 bases and J dropped 7 bases, with 9 bases sitting between them. Germline CDR1 and CDR2: SNHLY and FYNNEI. In DNA, the CDR3 is TGTGCCAGCAGAATTACCGGCGGGGAGCTGTTTTTT. Translation gives CASRITGGELFF.

The chain uses TRBV7-9 and TRBJ2-1; either TRBD1 or TRBD2 may supply D (6 bases each). CDR1 and CDR2 from the germline V gene are SEHNR and FQNEAQ (reference sequence). V was cut by 11 bases and J by 2 bases, with 13 bases left in between. The CDR3 spans 13 residues. CDR3 in DNA: TGTGCCTTTCCGGGGGCCACCTACAATGAGCAGTTCTTC. Protein: CAFPGATYNEQFF.

The chain is built from TRBV27 and TRBJ2-1; D perhaps matches TRBD2 (5 bases). The CDR3 totals 14 residues. Trimming cost V 3 bases and J 8 bases, with 14 bases left between them. Per germline, CDR1 MNHEY and CDR2 SMNVEV (reference sequence). CDR3 DNA: TGTGCCAGCAGTTTTTTGGCTAGCAGCCATGAGCAGTTCTTC. The encoded protein is CASSFLASSHEQFF.

This clone was seen a single time. The chain carries TRBV18 and TRBJ2-5, with D possibly called TRBD1 or TRBD2 (6 bases each). V was clipped by 0 bases and J by 5 bases, with 10 bases between them. The CDR3 has 14 residues. The germline CDR1 and CDR2 sequences are KGHSH and LQKENI. The CDR3 protein is CASSPPGGSETQYF. The CDR3 bases are TGTGCCAGCTCACCACCGGGGGGCAGCGAGACCCAGTACTTC.

The rearrangement links TRBV11-3 to TRBJ1-4, with unresolved D. Trimming stripped 2 bases from V and 2 bases from J, with 15 bases between. The CDR3 has 17 residues. Germline CDR1 SGHNT, CDR2 YENEEA. The CDR3 bases are TGTGCCAGCAGCTTACAGATGCGGCCGGCTACTAATGAAAAACTGTTTTTT. Its protein is CASSLQMRPATNEKLFF.

Details on this clone: The same CDR3 can be traced to other DNA sequences in this sample. V is TRBV28 and J is TRBJ2-5; 8 bases fit TRBD2. The J segment lost 5 bases and the V segment lost 5 bases, leaving 4 bases of the junction unmatched. In germline, CDR1 is MDHEN, CDR2 SYDVKM. This CDR3 has 13 amino acids. As DNA, the CDR3 is TGTGCCAGCAGTCCCCGGGGGGGGGAGACCCAGTACTTC. Translation: CASSPRGGETQYF.

A remark on this clone: The identical CDR3 is also encoded by other nucleotide sequences in the sample. V and J are TRBV29-1 and TRBJ2-2; D tentatively reads TRBD1 or TRBD2 (5 bases each). V lost 7 bases to trimming and J lost 1 base, with 10 bases between them. This CDR3 region has 13 residues. The germline V gene encodes CDR1 SQVTM and CDR2 ANQGSEA. CDR3 bases: TGCAGCGCCGGGACCTTGAACACCGGGGAGCTGTTTTTT. Translating it yields CSAGTLNTGELFF.

V gene TRBV27 combines with J gene TRBJ2-7; D unresolved. Germline V gene sequence: CDR1 MNHEY, CDR2 SMNVEV (reference sequence). The CDR3 sequence is 15 residues long. V was cut by 0 bases and J by 3 bases, with 12 bases left in between. As DNA, the CDR3 is TGTGCCAGCAGTTTATCGGCCTGGAGCTACTACGAGCAGTACTTC. It encodes CASSLSAWSYYEQYF.

The chain uses TRBV6-1 and TRBJ2-7; TRBD2 is a possible D gene (6 bases). The CDR3 contains 13 residues. Germline values: CDR1 MNHNS, CDR2 SASEGT. Trimming stripped 6 bases from V and 11 bases from J, with 20 bases between. This chain's CDR3 is CASRGGPLYWEYF. The CDR3, as DNA: TGTGCCAGCAGGGGGGGACCACTTTATTGGGAGTACTTC.

This clone was detected only once. The V and J genes are TRBV11-2 and TRBJ2-3; TRBD2 might be the D (6 bases). Germline V lookup: CDR1 SGHAT, CDR2 FQNNGV. V was pared by 5 bases and J by 2 bases, with 23 bases between. The CDR3 has 18 residues. CDR3 sequence (DNA): TGTGCCAGCAGCGACCTGGACTACAGTTCAGAGAACACAGATACGCAGTATTTT. Translation: CASSDLDYSSENTDTQYF.

The rearrangement joins TRBV10-2 to TRBJ2-1; 9 bases map to TRBD2. CDR1 WSHSY and CDR2 SAAADI come from the germline V gene. CDR3 size: 16 residues. V lost 4 bases, J lost 7 bases, and 11 bases stayed unmatched. CDR3 DNA: TGCGCCAGCAGTGCAGTATCTAGCGGGATCGAAAATGAGCAGTTCTTC. Translating it yields CASSAVSSGIENEQFF.

The gene calls are TRBV15 and TRBJ2-7; 8 bases match TRBD1. V shed 0 bases and J 3 bases; nucleotides not matched to a gene: 10. CDR1 is LNHNV and CDR2 is YYDKDF in the germline V gene (reference sequence). The CDR3 consists of 17 residues. CDR3 coding DNA: TGTGCCACCAGCAGAGATTGGCAGGACAGGGCGGGCTACGAGCAGTACTTC. Residues: CATSRDWQDRAGYEQYF.

The chain carries TRBV5-1 and TRBJ2-2, with 9 bases aligning to TRBD2. J was trimmed by 5 bases and V by 0 bases; bases with no gene match: 8. CDR1 SGHRS and CDR2 YFSETQ come from the germline V gene. The CDR3 is 17 amino acids. CDR3 bases: TGCGCCAGCAGCTTGGGGGTTAGCGGGAGAGGAACCGGGGAGCTGTTTTTT. It is translated as CASSLGVSGRGTGELFF.

This sequence joins TRBV4-1 and TRBJ2-5, with D unclear. With 1 base removed from V and 4 bases from J, the gap between germline ends came to 13 bases. The CDR3 is made up of 15 amino acids. Germline V gene sequence: CDR1 MGHRA, CDR2 YSYEKL. DNA for the CDR3: TGCGCCAGCAGCCAAGTCGTGGGCGGTAGAGAGACCCAGTACTTC. This encodes CASSQVVGGRETQYF.

This clone was counted once. The V gene is TRBV9, the J gene TRBJ2-7; 7 bases map to TRBD1. This CDR3 is 15 amino acids long. J lost 4 bases, V lost 4 bases, and 11 bases had no gene match. CDR1 and CDR2 from the germline V gene are SGDLS and YYNGEE. CDR3 nucleotides: TGTGCCAGCAGCCTTCAGACAGGGTACGGGTACGAGCAGTACTTC. It specifies CASSLQTGYGYEQYF.

This chain links TRBV28 with TRBJ2-3, with 8 bases fitting TRBD1. This CDR3 region has 16 residues. V shed 3 bases, J shed 4 bases, and the junction held 9 bases outside the gene matches. Germline V lookup: CDR1 MDHEN, CDR2 SYDVKM. The CDR3: CASSFRTTGVSDTQYF. CDR3 nucleotides: TGTGCCAGCAGTTTCCGAACGACAGGGGTCTCAGATACGCAGTATTTT.

This clone was seen a single time. The chain combines TRBV27 with TRBJ2-7; TRBD1 agrees at 9 bases. With V trimmed by 6 bases and J by 7 bases, 7 bases remained unmatched. CDR1 and CDR2 from the germline V gene are MNHEY and SMNVEV (reference sequence). The CDR3 contains 13 residues. CDR3 DNA: TGTGCCAGCAGCCCACAGGGGGCGCGTGAGCAGTACTTC. Its translation: CASSPQGAREQYF.

The chain employs TRBV27 and TRBJ2-5; perhaps TRBD1 as D (5 bases). The CDR3 is made up of 15 amino acids. V lost 6 bases to trimming and J lost 2 bases, with 16 bases between them. Germline-derived CDR1 and CDR2 are MNHEY and SMNVEV (reference sequence). CDR3 loop: CASRFYSDSQETQYF. CDR3 nucleotide sequence: TGTGCCAGCAGATTTTATTCTGACAGTCAAGAGACCCAGTACTTC.

Turning to this clone: Other DNA variants within this sample encode the same CDR3. V is TRBV27 and J is TRBJ2-1; TRBD2 agrees at 9 bases. Per germline, CDR1 MNHEY and CDR2 SMNVEV (reference sequence). Trimming at V came to 2 bases and at J to 3 bases, leaving 2 bases not matched to a gene. The CDR3 has 15 residues. For the CDR3, the DNA is TGTGCCAGCAGTTTAGCGGGAGGGTTCTACAATGAGCAGTTCTTC. This translates into CASSLAGGFYNEQFF.

CDR3 protein: CASSSPFTLSGDEQFF. CDR3 bases: TGTGCCAGCAGTTCCCCCTTTACCCTTAGCGGGGACGAGCAGTTCTTC. The chain recombines TRBV27 with TRBJ2-1; 8 bases are a match to TRBD2. V shed 4 bases, J shed 10 bases, and the junction held 15 bases outside the gene matches. Germline CDR1 is MNHEY and CDR2 is SMNVEV (reference sequence). This CDR3 is built from 16 residues.

The chain joins TRBV27 to TRBJ2-7; D possibly corresponds to TRBD1 (5 bases). The CDR3 runs to 15 residues. V was trimmed by 6 bases and J by 6 bases, leaving 21 bases between them. The germline CDR1 and CDR2 sequences are MNHEY and SMNVEV (reference sequence). CDR3 sequence (DNA): TGTGCCAGCAGGCGATCCTGGGGCGGTACCCTCGAGCAGTACTTC. Protein sequence: CASRRSWGGTLEQYF.

This chain joins TRBV5-1 and TRBJ1-1; D gene unclear. Trimming took 0 bases from V and 0 from J, leaving 15 bases between them. Germline CDR1 and CDR2: SGHRS and YFSETQ. The CDR3 is 17 residues long. Here the CDR3 reads CASSLVRLGSMNTEAFF. The CDR3 DNA reads as TGCGCCAGCAGCTTGGTTCGGCTGGGCTCCATGAACACTGAAGCTTTCTTT.

The table lists this clone with a count of one. The genes are TRBV27 and TRBJ1-4; D is ambiguous. From germline, CDR1 is MNHEY and CDR2 SMNVEV (reference sequence). Trimming took 6 bases from V and 7 from J, leaving 18 bases between them. The CDR3 sequence is 15 residues long. The CDR3 is CASSPRSPKGEKLFF. The CDR3 DNA follows: TGTGCCAGCAGCCCACGGTCTCCAAAGGGTGAAAAACTGTTTTTT. The full variable domain, with the rest looked up from reference TRBV27 and TRBJ1-4, is EAQVTQNPRYLITVTGKKLTVTCSQNMNHEYMSWYRQDPGLGLRQIYYSMNVEVTDKGDVPEGYKVSRKEKRNFPLILESPSPNQTSLYFCASSPRSPKGEKLFFGSGTQLSVL.

This clone was seen once. This chain joins TRBV21-1 and TRBJ2-7; no check of the table's D call, TRBD2, against the DNA was made. TRBV21-1 is recorded as a pseudogene. The CDR3 is 15 amino acids. CDR3 amino acids: CASSEAPRPSYEQYF. The DNA for the CDR3 is TGTGCCAGCAGCGAAGCGCCTAGGCCCTCCTACGAGCAGTACTTC.

This chain connects TRBV10-1 to TRBJ2-1; possibly TRBD1 for D (6 bases). V lost 2 bases and J lost 5, with 13 bases in between. Germline values: CDR1 WNHNN, CDR2 SYGVQD (reference sequence). The CDR3 spans 15 residues. In nucleotides, the CDR3 is TGCGCCAGCAGTGAGAGAACAGGGAAGGACAATGAGCAGTTCTTC. It is translated as CASSERTGKDNEQFF.

This chain uses TRBV9 with TRBJ2-7, with 9 bases fitting TRBD2. This CDR3 comprises 15 residues. Losses at the gene ends were 3 bases for V and 6 bases for J; bases not matched to a gene: 10. Germline V gene lookup returns CDR1 SGDLS and CDR2 YYNGEE. The CDR3 spells CASSGSPGTSSEQYF. CDR3 sequence (DNA): TGTGCCAGCAGCGGTTCCCCCGGGACTAGCTCCGAGCAGTACTTC.

V and J are TRBV29-1 and TRBJ1-2; D is uncertain. Trimming cost V 4 bases and J 8 bases, with 20 bases left between them. This CDR3 spans 14 amino acids. Germline V gene data show CDR1 as SQVTM and CDR2 as ANQGSEA. The CDR3 sequence is CSVVFGRLLQGYTF. The CDR3 DNA sequence: TGCAGCGTTGTGTTTGGACGCCTTCTTCAGGGCTACACCTTC.

V is TRBV27 and J is TRBJ2-7; 7 bases are a match to TRBD1. The CDR3 sequence is 18 residues long. The V segment lost 4 bases and the J segment 2 bases; nucleotides outside the gene matches: 17. Germline V gives CDR1 MNHEY, CDR2 SMNVEV (reference sequence). The CDR3 nucleotides are TGTGCCAGCAGTTCCACAGGGGAACGGGCTCCAGCAACCTACGAGCAGTACTTC. Translating it yields CASSSTGERAPATYEQYF.